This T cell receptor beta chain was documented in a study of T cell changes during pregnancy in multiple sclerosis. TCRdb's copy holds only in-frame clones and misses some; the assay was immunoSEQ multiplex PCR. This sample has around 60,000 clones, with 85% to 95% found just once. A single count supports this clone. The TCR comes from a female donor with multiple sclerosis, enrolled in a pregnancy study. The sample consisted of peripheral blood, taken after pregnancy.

In DNA form, the CDR3 reads TGTGCCAGCAGCTTTGGGGGCGGATGGGACACAGATACGCAGTATTTT. This codes for CASSFGGGWDTDTQYF. The chain employs TRBV7-2 and TRBJ2-3, with a possible D match to TRBD1 (6 bases). CDR3 size: 16 residues. The germline V gene encodes CDR1 SGHTA and CDR2 FQGNSA. The V and J ends lost 3 bases and 2 bases respectively, with 15 bases between them.